The 8 T cell receptor beta chains below were found in one sample sequenced in a study of cytomegalovirus exposure and HLA in healthy donors (dated by TCRdb to about 2017). Libraries were made using the immunoSEQ multiplex PCR assay. TCRdb retrieved this table from immuneACCESS and kept in-frame rearrangements only. Not all clones are present; in checked studies, unresolved V genes account for under half, and no reason is known for the remainder. The sample includes some 75,000 clones, with roughly 96% observed a single time. The ten largest make up approximately 1.3% of the sample. The source material was PBMCs. The receptors were sampled from a woman between 18 and 29 years old in good health and CMV-seronegative.

The chain combines TRBV5-6 with TRBJ2-1, with 8 bases that match TRBD2. V lost 4 bases to trimming and J lost 9 bases; unmatched junction nucleotides: 6. Looked up from germline, CDR1 is SGHDT and CDR2 is YYEEEE. This CDR3 has 13 residues. This CDR3 reads CASSPGLAREQFF. For the CDR3, the DNA is TGTGCCAGCAGCCCTGGACTAGCTCGTGAGCAGTTCTTC.

On this clone itself: A read error may account for a junction end that differs from germline. The chain is built from TRBV14 and TRBJ2-7; D call uncertain. The CDR3 runs 13 residues. CDR1 is SGHDN and CDR2 is FVKESK in the germline V gene. CDR3 protein: CASSQDRFYGQYF. The CDR3 DNA follows: TGTGCCAGCAGCCAAGATCGGTTCTACGGGCAGTACTTC.

The chain recombines TRBV11-3 with TRBJ2-3; D ambiguous. Germline loops: CDR1 SGHNT, CDR2 YENEEA. This CDR3 comprises 17 residues. The V end was cut by 5 bases, the J end by 0 bases, with 18 bases between. DNA of the CDR3: TGTGCCAGCAGCCCTCCCCATCTAAACTTTAGCACAGATACGCAGTATTTT. As protein: CASSPPHLNFSTDTQYF.

The chain links TRBV27 to TRBJ1-4; TRBD1 matches at 7 bases. Trimming took 5 bases from V and 0 from J; bases not matched to a gene: 0. The CDR3 has 14 residues. Germline V gene lookup returns CDR1 MNHEY and CDR2 SMNVEV (reference sequence). In DNA form, the CDR3 reads TGTGCCAGCAGTGGACAGGCAACTAATGAAAAACTGTTTTTT. Amino acids: CASSGQATNEKLFF.

The gene calls are TRBV6-5 and TRBJ2-5, with a weak D call TRBD2 (6 bases). The CDR3 consists of 15 residues. Trimming took off 5 bases at V and 2 bases at J, with 15 bases between the two ends. Germline loops: CDR1 MNHEY, CDR2 SVGAGI. CDR3 loop: CASSPREAGQETQYF. CDR3 nucleotide sequence: TGTGCCAGCAGTCCCAGGGAGGCGGGACAAGAGACCCAGTACTTC.

In the case of this clone: One end of the junction is discordant with germline, which a read error may explain. This chain uses TRBV10-3 with TRBJ2-7, with 10 bases aligning to TRBD1. Germline CDR1 reads ENHRY; CDR2 reads SYGVKD. The CDR3 runs to 15 residues. The CDR3 DNA follows: TGTGCCACCAGTACCTCGGGACAGGGGTCAAACGAGCAGTACTTC. It yields the protein CATSTSGQGSNEQYF.

The gene calls are TRBV5-6 and TRBJ2-4; TRBD2 matches 12 bases. J was trimmed by 0 bases and V by 2 bases; bases with no gene match: 6. The germline V gene has CDR1 SGHDT and CDR2 YYEEEE. CDR3 length: 18 residues. The CDR3 is CASSFLLAGGQAKNIQYF. CDR3 in DNA: TGTGCCAGCAGCTTTTTACTAGCGGGAGGCCAAGCCAAAAACATTCAGTACTTC.

The V and J genes are TRBV27 and TRBJ2-7, with a weak D call TRBD2 (6 bases). CDR1 is MNHEY, CDR2 SMNVEV, per germline (reference sequence). This CDR3 has 15 amino acids. V lost 1 base and J 4 bases, leaving 14 bases between the germline ends. The CDR3 protein is CASSLYGGLSYEQYF. CDR3 sequence (DNA): TGTGCCAGCAGTTTATACGGGGGACTCTCTTACGAGCAGTACTTC.